Included here is one T cell receptor (beta chain) sequence, with context. The antigen remains undetermined. This entry belongs to a study of CD8+ T cells in alopecia areata. The wider study: Treatment of the treated patients consisted of oral tofacitinib, 5 to 10 mg twice daily.

J gave up 6 bases and V 7 bases, and 8 bases lay outside the gene matches. The CDR3 extends over 12 amino acids. The germline V gene encodes CDR1 SQVTM and CDR2 ANQGSEA. Reverse transcription of extracted RNA yielded cDNA, which provided the sequencing template. TCRdb's table, derived via immunoSEQ multiplex PCR, lists solely in-frame clones and lacks some. The table shows 180,000 or so clones, with over 45% occurring only once. Treatment indicated: oral pan-JAK inhibitor, 5-10 mg twice daily. Study-wide results and limits: How baseline CD8+ expansion relates to response remains uncertain (there was one nonresponder).

Sequencing used CD4+ T cells sorted from blood, obtained at week 24, from a patient treated with tofacitinib. V gene TRBV29-1 combines with J gene TRBJ1-2; 7 bases agree with TRBD1. The sequence came from a human donor with alopecia areata. The CDR3 region is CSGGDRADGYTF. CDR3 DNA sequence: TGCAGCGGGGGTGACAGGGCCGATGGCTACACCTTC.